The next 14 T cell receptor beta chains were all read from a single sample in a study of radiation and T cells in renal cell carcinoma. The protocol was immunoSEQ multiplex PCR, while the TCRdb copy is restricted to in-frame clones and leaves out a portion. The sample has about 130,000 clones, roughly 80% seen once. Documented time point: baseline pretreatment blood. This sample's treatment: 15 Gy SBRT to primary tumor, nephrectomy 4 weeks later. This specimen was blood, taken from a patient whose treatment included radiotherapy and nephrectomy. The receptor set was obtained from a woman aged 55-70 years with renal cell carcinoma.

This clone was detected only a few times. The rearrangement joins TRBV2 to TRBJ2-1; 10 nucleotides match TRBD2. The CDR3 length is 15 residues. CDR1 and CDR2 from the germline V gene are SNHLY and FYNNEI. V shed 4 bases, J shed 11 bases, and the junction held 11 bases outside the gene matches. CDR3 in amino acids: CASSAPGLATPQQFF. CDR3 coding DNA: TGTGCCAGCAGTGCGCCGGGACTAGCGACACCCCAGCAGTTCTTC. Based on the CDR3 plus reference TRBV2 and TRBJ2-1, the full variable domain is EPEVTQTPSHQVTQMGQEVILRCVPISNHLYFYWYRQILGQKVEFLVSFYNNEISEKSEIFDDQFSVERPDGSNFTLKIRSTKLEDSAMYFCASSAPGLATPQQFFGPGTRLTVL.

This clone turned up a few times. CDR3 sequence: CASSLNPGGGPNEQYF. CDR3 nucleotides: TGTGCCAGCAGCTTAAATCCCGGGGGAGGGCCAAATGAGCAGTACTTC. The V and J genes are TRBV5-4 and TRBJ2-7; TRBD2 agrees at 7 bases. From germline, CDR1 is SGHNT and CDR2 YYREEE (reference sequence). This CDR3 is built from 16 residues. The trim removed 2 bases at V and 7 bases at J, leaving 15 bases unmatched.

The J gene is TRBJ2-2, the V gene TRBV6-6; 11 bases align to TRBD2. This CDR3 is 16 amino acids long. Germline V CDR1 and CDR2: MNHNY, SVGAGI (reference sequence). V gave up 6 bases and J gave up 6 bases; unmatched junction bases: 9. CDR3 region: CASSPLLAGDAGELFF. In DNA, the CDR3 is TGTGCCAGCAGCCCACTACTAGCGGGGGACGCCGGGGAGCTGTTTTTT.

The chain joins TRBV19 to TRBJ2-5; TRBD1 agrees at 10 bases. The germline gives CDR1 LNHDA, CDR2 SQIVND (reference sequence). The V segment lost 7 bases and the J segment 3 bases; nucleotides outside the gene matches: 5. CDR3 length equals 14 residues. Here the CDR3 DNA reads TGTGCCAGTACCCGGACAGGGGGAAAAGAGACCCAGTACTTC. This sequence encodes CASTRTGGKETQYF.

This clone was recorded only once. This CDR3 is CASSQVVHYGYTF. CDR3 DNA sequence: TGTGCCAGCAGCCAAGTAGTCCATTATGGCTACACCTTC. The chain links TRBV4-2 to TRBJ1-2; D is undetermined. In germline, CDR1 is LGHNA, CDR2 YNFKEQ. The CDR3 contains 13 residues. The ends were cut back, 1 base at V and 5 bases at J, with 8 bases in the middle.

V and J are TRBV27 and TRBJ1-1, with D uncertain. CDR3 length: 14 amino acids. V was cut by 2 bases and J by 7 bases, with 14 bases left in between. Germline assignment: CDR1 MNHEY and CDR2 SMNVEV (reference sequence). CDR3 protein: CASSLIPPEGEAFF. The CDR3 DNA reads as TGTGCCAGCAGTTTAATCCCGCCAGAGGGTGAAGCTTTCTTT.

The genes are TRBV2 and TRBJ1-5; tentative D call: TRBD1 (6 bases). V shed 2 bases and J shed 2 bases, with 7 bases lying between them. Germline CDR1 is SNHLY and CDR2 is FYNNEI. The CDR3 spans 14 residues. CDR3 region: CASSETGRNQPQHF. The DNA of the CDR3 is TGTGCCAGCAGTGAAACAGGGCGCAATCAGCCCCAGCATTTT.

This sequence joins TRBV18 and TRBJ1-2, with no clear D. This CDR3 comprises 15 residues. Per germline, CDR1 KGHSH and CDR2 LQKENI. Between the trimmed V and J ends, which lost 1 base and 7 bases, there was a span of 16 bases. CDR3 DNA: TGTGCCAGCTCACCACGCGGGTGGGAGGAAGTTGGCTACACCTTC. This translates into CASSPRGWEEVGYTF.

The V gene is TRBV19, the J gene TRBJ2-3, with TRBD2 matching 7 bases. The J segment lost 4 bases and the V segment lost 1 base, leaving 2 bases of the junction unmatched. The CDR3 has 14 residues. The germline CDR1 and CDR2 sequences are LNHDA and SQIVND (reference sequence). CDR3 coding DNA: TGTGCCAGTAGTATAGGTAGCGGGTCAGATACGCAGTATTTT. Translation gives CASSIGSGSDTQYF.

The J gene is TRBJ2-3, the V gene TRBV28; 12 nucleotides line up with TRBD2. This CDR3 region has 15 residues. Germline CDR1 is MDHEN and CDR2 is SYDVKM. V lost 7 bases to trimming and J lost 5 bases; unmatched junction nucleotides: 7. The CDR3: CASKVQLAGGDTQYF. CDR3 sequence (DNA): TGTGCCAGCAAAGTTCAACTAGCGGGAGGAGATACGCAGTATTTT.

This chain joins TRBV5-1 and TRBJ1-1, with D possibly matching TRBD1 (5 bases). There are 14 residues in the CDR3. Germline assignment: CDR1 SGHRS and CDR2 YFSETQ. V dropped 0 bases and J dropped 5 bases, with 11 bases sitting between them. The CDR3 is CASSLEDIGTEAFF. CDR3 nucleotides: TGCGCCAGCAGCTTGGAGGACATCGGAACTGAAGCTTTCTTT.

Written as DNA, the CDR3 is TGTGTCCAGTCCCCGGGACAGTTCAATCAGCCCCAGCATTTT. This sequence encodes CVQSPGQFNQPQHF. The chain carries TRBV19 and TRBJ1-5; 7 nucleotides agree with TRBD1. The CDR3 is made up of 14 amino acids. Germline values: CDR1 LNHDA, CDR2 SQIVND (reference sequence).

The V call is TRBV28, the J call TRBJ1-2; 8 nucleotides line up with TRBD1. The ends lost 5 bases at V and 8 bases at J; junction bases unmatched: 10. The CDR3 is 14 amino acids. Germline CDR1 reads MDHEN; CDR2 reads SYDVKM. CDR3: CASSQLDREGGYTF. In DNA, the CDR3 is TGTGCCAGCAGTCAGTTGGACAGGGAAGGCGGCTACACCTTC.

The chain couples TRBV19 to TRBJ2-7; unclear D gene. V was cut by 6 bases and J by 4 bases, with 16 bases left in between. The germline V gene encodes CDR1 LNHDA and CDR2 SQIVND (reference sequence). The length of the CDR3 is 14 residues. CDR3 region: CASRPRTDSYEQYF. CDR3 DNA sequence: TGTGCCAGTAGGCCTCGGACCGATTCGTACGAGCAGTACTTC.